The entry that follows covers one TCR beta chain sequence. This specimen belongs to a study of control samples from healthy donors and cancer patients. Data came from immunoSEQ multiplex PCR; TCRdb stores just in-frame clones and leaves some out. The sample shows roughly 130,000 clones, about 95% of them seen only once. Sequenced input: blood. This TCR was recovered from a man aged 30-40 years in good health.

For the CDR3, the DNA is TGCGCCAGCAGCCAAGTAGGGATCACAGATACGCAGTATTTT. It translates to CASSQVGITDTQYF. The J gene is TRBJ2-3, the V gene TRBV4-3; D call uncertain. V shed 1 base and J shed 2 bases, with 7 bases lying between them. CDR1 LGHNA and CDR2 YSLEER come from the germline V gene. CDR3 size: 14 residues.